Below are 20 T cell receptor beta chains sequenced from a single sample in a study of shared clonotypes between healthy human individuals. Profiled with immunoSEQ multiplex PCR; TCRdb holds only in-frame clones, not every one. The data contain 950,000 to 1,100,000 clones, roughly 74% of them singletons. Sequenced sample: memory CD4+ T cells from PBMCs. Subset denoted: CD45RA-negative fraction. These receptors all stem from a man aged 18 to 29 in good health. Some clones in this sample may be carry-over from other donors' samples.

The table lists this clone with a few counts. V usage is TRBV6-6 and J usage is TRBJ1-2; D may be TRBD1 (5 bases). V was trimmed by 0 bases and J by 2 bases, leaving 13 bases between them. CDR3 length: 16 amino acids. Looked up from germline, CDR1 is MNHNY and CDR2 is SVGAGI (reference sequence). The CDR3, as DNA: TGTGCCAGCAGTTACTCGAGCCGGCGGGGGAACTATGGCTACACCTTC. It encodes CASSYSSRRGNYGYTF.

The chain has TRBV5-1 and TRBJ1-1; D not resolved. This CDR3 region has 14 residues. Germline CDR1 reads SGHRS; CDR2 reads YFSETQ. The V end lost 1 base, the J end lost 0 bases, and 7 bases lay between the germline ends. The CDR3 region has the DNA TGCGCCAGCAGCTTGTCGTCAGTGAACACTGAAGCTTTCTTT. It codes for CASSLSSVNTEAFF.

This CDR3 is CASSDRYTAFLNTEAFF. CDR3 coding DNA: TGTGCCAGCAGTGATCGGTACACAGCTTTTTTGAACACTGAAGCTTTCTTT. The chain recombines TRBV6-1 with TRBJ1-1; D is unclear. This CDR3 comprises 17 residues. Germline CDR1 reads MNHNS; CDR2 reads SASEGT. The V and J ends lost 3 bases and 0 bases respectively, with 17 bases between them.

This clone was detected only a few times. The J gene is TRBJ2-5, the V gene TRBV7-9, with a possible D match to TRBD2 (5 bases). Trimming cost V 1 base and J 5 bases, with 11 bases left between them. Germline V CDR1 and CDR2: SEHNR, FQNEAQ (reference sequence). This CDR3 has 14 amino acids. The DNA for the CDR3 is TGTGCCAGCAGCTTAGGAGGAGGAGCGGAGACCCAGTACTTC. This translates into CASSLGGGAETQYF.

This chain joins TRBV5-3 and TRBJ2-3; 12 nucleotides match TRBD2. TRBV5-3 is an open reading frame, and its role is uncertain. CDR3 length equals 16 residues. V shed 4 bases, J shed 2 bases, and the junction held 5 bases outside the gene matches. As DNA, the CDR3 is TGTGCCAGAAGCAGCGGACTAGCGGGGACCACAGATACGCAGTATTTT. Translating gives CARSSGLAGTTDTQYF.

This sequence joins TRBV11-2 and TRBJ2-3; a weak D match, TRBD2 (5 bases). This CDR3 has 17 amino acids. V lost 5 bases, J lost 3 bases, and 21 bases lay in between. CDR1 and CDR2 from the germline V gene are SGHAT and FQNNGV. CDR3 nucleotide sequence: TGTGCCAGCAGCCTCTCGAACCTTGGGAGACGGACAGATACGCAGTATTTT. Translating gives CASSLSNLGRRTDTQYF.

This clone was recorded at least ten times. The chain joins TRBV7-8 to TRBJ2-7; tentatively, D is TRBD2 (6 bases). Germline CDR1 and CDR2: SGHVS and FQNEAQ. V was trimmed by 2 bases and J by 3 bases, leaving 17 bases between them. There are 16 residues in the CDR3. CDR3 in amino acids: CASSLIGGLSLYEQYF. CDR3 bases: TGTGCCAGCAGCTTAATTGGAGGACTATCTCTCTACGAGCAGTACTTC.

J is TRBJ2-5 and V is TRBV6-5; D call uncertain. The V end was cut by 3 bases, the J end by 4 bases, with 18 bases between. The germline CDR1 and CDR2 sequences are MNHEY and SVGAGI. CDR3 size: 16 residues. The CDR3 loop reads CASSYWSRTIGETQYF. As DNA, the CDR3 is TGTGCCAGCAGTTATTGGTCCAGAACCATAGGAGAGACCCAGTACTTC.

The chain couples TRBV5-4 to TRBJ1-2; D is ambiguous. The V end lost 0 bases, the J end lost 5 bases, and 11 bases lay between the germline ends. There are 14 residues in the CDR3. Germline assignment: CDR1 SGHNT and CDR2 YYREEE (reference sequence). CDR3 sequence reads: CASSLEQRDYGYTF. The CDR3 nucleotides read TGTGCCAGCAGCTTGGAACAGCGAGATTATGGCTACACCTTC.

The chain carries TRBV5-4 and TRBJ2-3; 13 bases are a match to TRBD2. Germline V gene lookup returns CDR1 SGHNT and CDR2 YYREEE (reference sequence). CDR3 length equals 18 residues. V lost 5 bases, J lost 3 bases, and 12 bases stayed unmatched. CDR3 region: CASRHGLAGVGGTDTQYF. The CDR3 nucleotides are TGTGCCAGCAGACACGGACTAGCGGGAGTCGGGGGAACAGATACGCAGTATTTT.

This chain uses TRBV4-1 with TRBJ2-1, with a possible D match to TRBD1 (6 bases). CDR1 is MGHRA, CDR2 YSYEKL, per germline. The V end lost 1 base, the J end lost 6 bases, and 19 bases lay between the germline ends. This CDR3 has 17 residues. For the CDR3, the DNA is TGCGCCAGCAGCCAAGTTGGACTGGACAGCCTCACCAATGAGCAGTTCTTC. Encoded protein: CASSQVGLDSLTNEQFF.

This chain joins TRBV5-1 and TRBJ1-2, with a tentative D call TRBD1 (5 bases). Between the trimmed V and J ends, which lost 0 bases and 4 bases, there was a span of 10 bases. The CDR3 loop spans 14 amino acids. The germline gives CDR1 SGHRS, CDR2 YFSETQ. In nucleotides, the CDR3 is TGCGCCAGCAGCTTGGGTCAGGGACCCTATGGCTACACCTTC. Its protein product is CASSLGQGPYGYTF. The full variable domain, with the rest looked up from reference TRBV5-1 and TRBJ1-2, is KAGVTQTPRYLIKTRGQQVTLSCSPISGHRSVSWYQQTPGQGLQFLFEYFSETQRNKGNFPGRFSGRQFSNSRSEMNVSTLELGDSALYLCASSLGQGPYGYTFGSGTRLTVV.

V and J are TRBV7-6 and TRBJ2-1; D is uncertain. Trimming left V 0 bases short and J 0 bases short, with 9 bases between. The CDR3 runs to 16 residues. The germline gives CDR1 SGHVS, CDR2 FNYEAQ. The CDR3 protein is CASSLAPGGSYNEQFF. The DNA of the CDR3 is TGTGCCAGCAGCTTAGCCCCAGGCGGCTCCTACAATGAGCAGTTCTTC. Drawing the rest from reference TRBV7-6 and TRBJ2-1, the complete variable domain is GAGVSQSPRYKVTKRGQDVALRCDPISGHVSLYWYRQALGQGPEFLTYFNYEAQQDKSGLPNDRFSAERPEGSISTLTIQRTEQRDSAMYRCASSLAPGGSYNEQFFGPGTRLTVL.

This rearrangement joins TRBV7-3 to TRBJ2-2; D not certain. CDR1 is SGHTA, CDR2 FQGTGA, per germline. The CDR3 spans 14 residues. V lost 2 bases and J 3 bases, leaving 7 bases between the germline ends. Here the CDR3 DNA reads TGTGCCAGCAGCTTACTGGCGGACACCGGGGAGCTGTTTTTT. Amino acid sequence: CASSLLADTGELFF.

Notes on this clone: The same CDR3 arises from other DNA sequences in this sample as well. The V and J genes are TRBV28 and TRBJ1-1, with 7 bases aligning to TRBD1. The CDR3 loop spans 15 amino acids. From germline, CDR1 is MDHEN and CDR2 SYDVKM. The trim removed 3 bases at V and 0 bases at J, leaving 4 bases unmatched. The CDR3 nucleotides read TGTGCCAGCAGTTTGGGCGGGACAGTGAACACTGAAGCTTTCTTT. Protein sequence: CASSLGGTVNTEAFF.

The chain carries TRBV7-2 and TRBJ2-3; D gene ambiguous. Trimming pared 2 bases from V and 2 bases from J, leaving 11 bases between. CDR1 and CDR2 from the germline V gene are SGHTA and FQGNSA. This CDR3 has 15 residues. CDR3 in DNA: TGTGCCAGCAGCTTAACCCAGATTGCCACAGATACGCAGTATTTT. Translated: CASSLTQIATDTQYF.

This clone was recorded many times. The V and J genes are TRBV5-8 and TRBJ2-1, with 7 bases identical to TRBD2. After removal of 7 bases from V and 4 bases from J, the junction contained 8 bases not matched to a gene. In germline, CDR1 is SGHTS, CDR2 YDEGEE. This CDR3 region has 14 residues. The CDR3 here is CASGLGTKYNEQFF. Here the CDR3 DNA reads TGTGCCAGCGGCCTCGGGACTAAGTACAATGAGCAGTTCTTC.

This clone showed up just once. The rearrangement uses TRBV28 and TRBJ1-4; D may be TRBD1 (5 bases). CDR3 length: 14 residues. Germline-derived CDR1 and CDR2 are MDHEN and SYDVKM. V was cut by 7 bases and J by 8 bases, with 17 bases left in between. The CDR3 nucleotides read TGTGCCAGCACTGTCCTTGGGGGGGGAGAAAAACTGTTTTTT. This codes for CASTVLGGGEKLFF.

A single count supports this clone. V gene TRBV30 combines with J gene TRBJ2-7, with 10 bases lining up with TRBD2. Losses at the gene ends were 0 bases for V and 1 base for J; bases not matched to a gene: 12. CDR3 length: 18 amino acids. Germline lookup yields CDR1 GTSNPN and CDR2 SVGIG (reference sequence). CDR3 nucleotides: TGTGCCTGGAGTGTTCAGGCGGGAGCGGGAGGGGGGTCCTACGAGCAGTACTTC. Its translation is CAWSVQAGAGGGSYEQYF. Based on the CDR3 plus reference TRBV30 and TRBJ2-7, the full variable domain is SQTIHQWPATLVQPVGSPLSLECTVEGTSNPNLYWYRQAAGRGLQLLFYSVGIGQISSEVPQNLSASRPQDRQFILSSKKLLLSDSGFYLCAWSVQAGAGGGSYEQYFGPGTRLTVT.

The genes are TRBV15 and TRBJ1-3; TRBD1 might be the D (5 bases). Deletions cut 0 bases from V and 0 bases from J, with 9 bases between. This CDR3 contains 16 residues. Germline V CDR1 and CDR2: LNHNV, YYDKDF (reference sequence). The CDR3 loop is CATSRDFGGSGNTIYF. The DNA for the CDR3 is TGTGCCACCAGCAGAGATTTCGGGGGCTCTGGAAACACCATATATTTT.